This T cell receptor beta chain was observed in a study of post-analysis software for immune sequencing data. About the research overall: Disease trajectories encompassed relapsing-remitting, secondary progressive and progressive-relapsing multiple sclerosis.

Unique molecular identifiers were built into the TCR beta cDNA libraries. It was from roughly 1.1 to 9.2 million T cells that around 500,000 cDNA molecules came. TCRdb analysed the PCR reads with MiXCR anew, one entry per CDR3 protein. The sample consists of roughly 800,000 distinct CDR3 sequences, about 45% of them appearing once. Note on this clonotype: Its antigen remains unidentified.

V lost 3 bases, J lost 2 bases, and 4 bases stayed unmatched. This CDR3 has 15 amino acids. Germline CDR1 SGHTA, CDR2 FQGNSA. Study outcomes and limitations: Pronounced co-clustering by F measure was evident among identically batched samples. With TRBV5-6, TRBV5-1 and TRBV20-1 included, about five TRBV segments were more frequent in patients than in controls.

The TCR originated in a girl aged 5-17 years with multiple sclerosis. The chain couples TRBV7-2 to TRBJ2-7; 10 bases are a match to TRBD2. The material sequenced was blood. This CDR3 reads CASSFGTSETYEQYF. CDR3 DNA: TGTGCCAGCAGCTTCGGGACTAGCGAGACCTACGAGCAGTACTTC.